This TCR beta chain was identified in a study of T cells in Graves' hyperthyroidism and ophthalmopathy. General study points: Most thyroid clonotypes with frequency above 0.001 were detected in blood. In simple terms, a model built on 13 V-J features told ophthalmopathy apart from stable hyperthyroidism.

Using 10 ml of fresh peripheral blood, PBMCs were prepared. Amplified TCR beta CDR3 regions derived from RNA transcripts. HTBI primers were employed in a first-round RT-PCR of the TCR CDR3. TCRdb called the multiplex PCR reads again in MiXCR, with one record for every CDR3 protein. The sample carries 550,000 to 600,000 distinct CDR3 sequences, approximately 14% recorded once. Trimming cost V 3 bases and J 4 bases; bases outside gene matches: 9. This CDR3 has 15 amino acids. Looked up from germline, CDR1 is SGHTS and CDR2 is YDEGEE. This clonotype was recorded at least ten times. Its specificity is unknown.

Sequencing was performed on blood. The receptor was isolated from a woman aged 18-29 years with Graves' ophthalmopathy. V usage is TRBV5-8 and J usage is TRBJ2-7; 8 positions match TRBD2. CDR3 protein: CASSSGTRQTYEQYF. DNA of the CDR3: TGTGCCAGCAGCTCTGGGACTAGACAAACGTACGAGCAGTACTTC.